Listed below are T cell receptor beta chains from one sample, sequenced in a study of cytomegalovirus exposure and HLA in healthy donors. Produced via immunoSEQ multiplex PCR; TCRdb's table is partial and in-frame only. The sample lists about 52,000 clones; about 73% were seen once. The sample comprised PBMCs. Source of these receptors: a young man in good health and CMV-seronegative. CDR3s include the opening cysteine and the closing phenylalanine or tryptophan. The D gene is left open where the match is weak. Rows may omit the clone size; those that give it use once, few, many or a size class.

abundance: -; d_gene: -; j_gene: TRBJ1-1; v_gene: TRBV5-1; CDR3aa: CASSSTEAEAFF; CDR3nt: TGCGCCAGCAGCTCCACCGAGGCTGAAGCTTTCTTT
abundance: -; d_gene: -; j_gene: TRBJ1-5; v_gene: TRBV7-8; CDR3aa: CASSLAIQGLGDGNQPQHF; CDR3nt: TGTGCCAGCAGCTTAGCAATACAGGGATTGGGGGACGGCAATCAGCCCCAGCATTTT
abundance: -; d_gene: -; j_gene: TRBJ1-2; v_gene: TRBV15; CDR3aa: CATSSAGLSYGYTF; CDR3nt: TGTGCCACCAGCAGTGCCGGACTGAGCTATGGCTACACCTTC
abundance: -; d_gene: -; j_gene: TRBJ1-4; v_gene: TRBV30; CDR3aa: CAWSVGLSGELFF; CDR3nt: TGTGCCTGGAGTGTAGGATTGTCCGGAGAACTGTTTTTT
abundance: -; d_gene: -; j_gene: TRBJ2-7; v_gene: TRBV7-2; CDR3aa: CASSLRDGAGGEQYF; CDR3nt: TGTGCCAGCAGCCTCCGGGACGGGGCCGGGGGCGAGCAGTACTTC
abundance: -; d_gene: -; j_gene: TRBJ1-6; v_gene: TRBV6-5; CDR3aa: CASSLTGHRLGPLHF; CDR3nt: TGTGCCAGCAGTCTGACGGGACACCGATTGGGTCCCCTCCACTTT
abundance: once; d_gene: -; j_gene: TRBJ1-2; v_gene: TRBV9; CDR3aa: CASSASYGGYTF; CDR3nt: TGTGCCAGCAGCGCCTCTTACGGTGGCTACACCTTC
abundance: -; d_gene: TRBD2; j_gene: TRBJ2-2; v_gene: TRBV11-2; CDR3aa: CASSSGLAGGTSTGELFF; CDR3nt: TGTGCCAGCAGCTCGGGACTAGCGGGGGGGACGAGCACCGGGGAGCTGTTTTTT
abundance: -; d_gene: -; j_gene: TRBJ1-1; v_gene: TRBV28; CDR3aa: CASSSLTGNTEAFF; CDR3nt: TGTGCCAGCAGTTCCCTTACAGGAAACACTGAAGCTTTCTTT
abundance: once; d_gene: -; j_gene: TRBJ2-7; v_gene: TRBV12-5; CDR3aa: CASGPSSRSYEQYF; CDR3nt: TGTGCTAGTGGACCCTCATCCCGGTCCTACGAGCAGTACTTC
abundance: -; d_gene: TRBD2; j_gene: TRBJ2-1; v_gene: TRBV6-1; CDR3aa: CASSFGTSNVDEQFF; CDR3nt: TGTGCCAGCAGCTTCGGGACTAGTAATGTCGATGAGCAGTTCTTC
abundance: -; d_gene: TRBD1; j_gene: TRBJ2-7; v_gene: TRBV28; CDR3aa: CASRKPMGQSYEQYF; CDR3nt: TGTGCCAGCAGAAAGCCAATGGGACAGTCTTACGAGCAGTACTTC
abundance: -; d_gene: TRBD1; j_gene: TRBJ1-2; v_gene: TRBV2; CDR3aa: CASSRQGSPVTIGLDGYTF; CDR3nt: TGTGCCAGCAGTCGACAGGGCTCGCCAGTAACAATAGGATTGGATGGCTACACCTTC
abundance: few; d_gene: -; j_gene: TRBJ2-7; v_gene: TRBV5-6; CDR3aa: CASSLGREQYF; CDR3nt: TGTGCCAGCAGCTTGGGGAGAGAGCAGTACTTC
abundance: -; d_gene: -; j_gene: TRBJ2-5; v_gene: TRBV29-1; CDR3aa: CSVLTGIQETQYF; CDR3nt: TGCAGCGTGTTGACAGGTATCCAAGAGACCCAGTACTTC
abundance: -; d_gene: TRBD1; j_gene: TRBJ1-2; v_gene: TRBV28; CDR3aa: CASESQGPLYGYTF; CDR3nt: TGTGCCAGCGAATCACAGGGGCCCCTCTATGGCTACACCTTC
abundance: -; d_gene: TRBD1; j_gene: TRBJ1-5; v_gene: TRBV6-1; CDR3aa: CASSEDRERQPQHF; CDR3nt: TGTGCCAGCAGTGAGGACAGGGAAAGGCAGCCCCAGCATTTT
abundance: -; d_gene: TRBD1; j_gene: TRBJ1-1; v_gene: TRBV15; CDR3aa: CATSRGRDRAEAFF; CDR3nt: TGTGCCACCAGCAGGGGACGGGACAGGGCCGAAGCTTTCTTT
abundance: -; d_gene: -; j_gene: TRBJ2-3; v_gene: TRBV7-9; CDR3aa: CASSTRRHQADTQYF; CDR3nt: TGTGCCAGCTCCACAAGGAGGCACCAAGCGGATACGCAGTATTTT
abundance: -; d_gene: TRBD2; j_gene: TRBJ2-3; v_gene: TRBV7-8; CDR3aa: CASSLAFGRGTDTQYF; CDR3nt: TGTGCCAGCAGCTTAGCGTTCGGGAGGGGCACAGATACGCAGTATTTT
abundance: -; d_gene: -; j_gene: TRBJ2-5; v_gene: TRBV28; CDR3aa: CASSDTGGTGETQYF; CDR3nt: TGTGCCAGCAGTGACACCGGGGGTACCGGGGAGACCCAGTACTTC
abundance: -; d_gene: TRBD1; j_gene: TRBJ1-5; v_gene: TRBV6-4; CDR3aa: CASSLEQGKDQPQHF; CDR3nt: TGTGCCAGCAGTTTAGAACAGGGGAAGGATCAGCCCCAGCATTTT
abundance: -; d_gene: -; j_gene: TRBJ2-4; v_gene: TRBV2; CDR3aa: CASSEEAVNIQYF; CDR3nt: TGTGCCAGCAGTGAGGAGGCGGTAAACATTCAGTACTTC
abundance: -; d_gene: -; j_gene: TRBJ2-2; v_gene: TRBV29-1; CDR3aa: CSSRQGGGGELFF; CDR3nt: TGCAGCTCCCGGCAGGGGGGTGGCGGGGAGCTGTTTTTT
abundance: -; d_gene: -; j_gene: TRBJ2-7; v_gene: TRBV7-3; CDR3aa: CASSLTLGGEQYF; CDR3nt: TGTGCCAGCAGCTTAACTTTAGGGGGCGAGCAGTACTTC
abundance: few; d_gene: TRBD2; j_gene: TRBJ2-7; v_gene: TRBV4-3; CDR3aa: CASSPLAGEMDEQYF; CDR3nt: TGCGCCAGCAGCCCCCTAGCGGGAGAAATGGACGAGCAGTACTTC
abundance: -; d_gene: TRBD2; j_gene: TRBJ2-7; v_gene: TRBV29-1; CDR3aa: CSARLAGAGEQYF; CDR3nt: TGCAGCGCCAGACTAGCGGGAGCTGGCGAGCAGTACTTC
abundance: -; d_gene: -; j_gene: TRBJ2-2; v_gene: TRBV7-2; CDR3aa: CASSPRAKGGTGELFF; CDR3nt: TGTGCCAGCAGCCCCCGGGCCAAAGGGGGAACCGGGGAGCTGTTTTTT
abundance: -; d_gene: -; j_gene: TRBJ2-5; v_gene: TRBV9; CDR3aa: CASSVGSLETQYF; CDR3nt: TGTGCCAGCAGCGTGGGCAGTTTAGAGACCCAGTACTTC
abundance: -; d_gene: -; j_gene: TRBJ1-6; v_gene: TRBV25-1; CDR3aa: CASSDRQASYNSPLHF; CDR3nt: TGTGCCAGCAGTGATCGCCAGGCCTCTTATAATTCACCCCTCCACTTT
abundance: -; d_gene: TRBD2; j_gene: TRBJ2-3; v_gene: TRBV10-1; CDR3aa: CASGRTSGSTDTQYF; CDR3nt: TGCGCCAGCGGTAGGACTAGCGGGAGCACAGATACGCAGTATTTT
abundance: -; d_gene: TRBD1; j_gene: TRBJ2-3; v_gene: TRBV4-1; CDR3aa: CASSQGQVDTDTQYF; CDR3nt: TGCGCCAGCAGCCAGGGACAGGTCGACACAGATACGCAGTATTTT
abundance: few; d_gene: -; j_gene: TRBJ2-1; v_gene: TRBV7-8; CDR3aa: CASTLGGEQFF; CDR3nt: TGTGCCAGCACCCTTGGGGGGGAGCAGTTCTTC
abundance: -; d_gene: -; j_gene: TRBJ2-2; v_gene: TRBV28; CDR3aa: CASRTGGELFF; CDR3nt: TGTGCCAGCAGGACAGGCGGGGAGCTGTTTTTT
abundance: -; d_gene: -; j_gene: TRBJ2-2; v_gene: TRBV30; CDR3aa: CAWSLANTGELFF; CDR3nt: TGTGCCTGGTCCCTGGCCAACACCGGGGAGCTGTTTTTT
abundance: -; d_gene: -; j_gene: TRBJ1-1; v_gene: TRBV25-1; CDR3aa: CASSDMNTEAFF; CDR3nt: TGTGCCAGCAGTGATATGAACACTGAAGCTTTCTTT
abundance: -; d_gene: TRBD1; j_gene: TRBJ1-1; v_gene: TRBV2; CDR3aa: CASKTGTGVNTEAFF; CDR3nt: TGTGCCAGCAAGACCGGGACAGGAGTAAACACTGAAGCTTTCTTT
abundance: -; d_gene: TRBD1; j_gene: TRBJ1-5; v_gene: TRBV7-8; CDR3aa: CASSPQGANQPQHF; CDR3nt: TGTGCCAGCAGCCCGCAGGGGGCCAATCAGCCCCAGCATTTT
abundance: -; d_gene: -; j_gene: TRBJ1-6; v_gene: TRBV5-6; CDR3aa: CASSPDTYNSPLHF; CDR3nt: TGTGCCAGCAGCCCAGACACCTATAATTCACCCCTCCACTTT
abundance: -; d_gene: TRBD1; j_gene: TRBJ1-1; v_gene: TRBV30; CDR3aa: CAFTGVMNTEAFF; CDR3nt: TGTGCCTTTACAGGGGTCATGAACACTGAAGCTTTCTTT
abundance: few; d_gene: -; j_gene: TRBJ2-3; v_gene: TRBV4-1; CDR3aa: CASSQRGSDSSTDTQYF; CDR3nt: TGCGCCAGCAGCCAGAGGGGGTCGGACTCCAGCACAGATACGCAGTATTTT
abundance: -; d_gene: -; j_gene: TRBJ1-1; v_gene: TRBV28; CDR3aa: CASSVTSGGGTEAFF; CDR3nt: TGTGCCAGCAGTGTAACCTCGGGGGGTGGGACTGAAGCTTTCTTT
abundance: -; d_gene: TRBD2; j_gene: TRBJ2-7; v_gene: TRBV6-5; CDR3aa: CASSYSIPGGEQYF; CDR3nt: TGTGCCAGCAGTTACTCGATTCCGGGAGGCGAGCAGTACTTC
abundance: once; d_gene: -; j_gene: TRBJ2-1; v_gene: TRBV28; CDR3aa: CASIRNRDYNEQFF; CDR3nt: TGTGCCAGCATCAGAAACCGGGACTACAATGAGCAGTTCTTC